This record concerns one T cell receptor (beta chain) sequence. The sample comes from a study of blood T cell repertoires in COVID-19. Overall study context: Samples came from the United States, Italy and Spain, spanning acute and convalescent COVID-19. Sources were T cells, B-cell-depleted T cells, or PBMCs; the material itself was cDNA or gDNA.

Methods used by the authors: Estimation of nucleated cell counts was performed using reference gene primer amplification. The table came from immunoSEQ multiplex PCR; TCRdb's copy has only in-frame clones and leaves some out. For V, J and clone size, that table is used; D and trimming come from the DNA. The top ten hold roughly 12% of the sample, which has roughly 300,000 clones, about nine tenths seen once. V gave up 3 bases and J gave up 5 bases; unmatched junction bases: 8. This CDR3 spans 15 amino acids. Germline CDR1 is SGHKS and CDR2 is YYEKEE (reference sequence). Seattle's cohort entered during active infection and was followed longitudinally.

This TCR came from a woman aged 25 to 39 with COVID-19, enrolled during active disease. Sequences were obtained from peripheral blood. The chain employs TRBV5-5 and TRBJ2-1; 7 nucleotides match TRBD2. The CDR3 here is CASSSPGGTNNEQFF. The CDR3 DNA is TGTGCCAGCAGCTCCCCGGGAGGCACGAACAATGAGCAGTTCTTC.